The TCR beta chain described here comes from a study of cytomegalovirus exposure and HLA in healthy donors. Sequencing was performed with immunoSEQ multiplex PCR; in TCRdb, only in-frame clones are kept and a portion is missing. The sample consists of 45,000 to 65,000 clones, roughly 89% of them appearing once. Study-wide results and limits: Clusters of TCRs from the first cohort tended to co-occur in the roughly 120 validation repertoires (as a later analysis found). There were a few CMV-associated chains whose specificity for CMV antigens was confirmed in vitro.

The donors were members of the validation cohort, which comprised under 150 subjects and was separate from the first cohort of roughly 700 subjects. As regards this clone: Its antigen is unknown.

Sequenced sample: PBMCs. This TCR was recovered from a woman between 18 and 29 years old in good health and CMV-seronegative.

Here the CDR3 reads CASTPVRATNEQFF. DNA for the CDR3: TGTGCCAGCACCCCCGTGAGAGCGACTAATGAGCAGTTCTTC. V gene TRBV6-6 combines with J gene TRBJ2-1; D ambiguous. CDR1 MNHNY and CDR2 SVGAGI come from the germline V gene (reference sequence). The ends were cut back, 7 bases at V and 7 bases at J, with 17 bases in the middle. The CDR3 spans 14 residues.